This TCR beta chain was retrieved from a study of blood T cell repertoires in COVID-19. Study details: Both acute and convalescent COVID-19 samples were obtained from the United States, Italy and Spain.

Per germline, CDR1 SGDLS and CDR2 YYNGEE. Trimming took 3 bases from V and 6 from J, leaving 15 bases between them. This CDR3 comprises 15 residues. Authors' methods: Reference gene primer amplification gave nucleated cell count estimates. TCRdb's table, derived via immunoSEQ multiplex PCR, lists solely in-frame clones and lacks some. V, J and clone size were drawn from that table, and D and trimming were deduced from the DNA. The data contain under 450,000 clones, around 91% of them seen just once; the ten biggest clones take up roughly 1.6%. Sequenced material: peripheral blood. This receptor was obtained from a woman aged 40 to 49 with COVID-19, enrolled during active disease. The V gene is TRBV9, the J gene TRBJ2-2; D not resolved. DNA of the CDR3: TGTGCCAGCAGCGCCGTTTCCGGGTCGGCCGGGGAGCTGTTTTTT. It encodes CASSAVSGSAGELFF.